This T cell receptor (beta chain) was recorded in a study of blood T cell repertoires in COVID-19. In the study overall: Sites in the United States, Italy and Spain provided acute and convalescent COVID-19 samples. T cells, B-cell-depleted T cells, or PBMCs supplied cDNA or gDNA.

This clone was seen only once. Authors' data handling: It was from reference gene primer amplification that nucleated cell counts were estimated. Data came from immunoSEQ multiplex PCR; TCRdb stores just in-frame clones and leaves some out. That table furnishes V, J and clone size, whereas the DNA furnished D and trimming. This table has about 79,000 clones, around 89% appearing once. Specimen: peripheral blood. The receptor was isolated from a man aged 70-80 years with active or convalescent COVID-19.

Here the CDR3 reads CASSELQGRSEAFF. The CDR3 DNA reads as TGTGCCAGCTCCGAACTACAGGGGAGGTCTGAAGCTTTCTTT. This chain links TRBV18 with TRBJ1-1; TRBD1 matches 7 bases. V dropped 6 bases and J dropped 6; count of bases not matched to a gene: 10. Germline values: CDR1 KGHSH, CDR2 LQKENI. CDR3 size: 14 residues.